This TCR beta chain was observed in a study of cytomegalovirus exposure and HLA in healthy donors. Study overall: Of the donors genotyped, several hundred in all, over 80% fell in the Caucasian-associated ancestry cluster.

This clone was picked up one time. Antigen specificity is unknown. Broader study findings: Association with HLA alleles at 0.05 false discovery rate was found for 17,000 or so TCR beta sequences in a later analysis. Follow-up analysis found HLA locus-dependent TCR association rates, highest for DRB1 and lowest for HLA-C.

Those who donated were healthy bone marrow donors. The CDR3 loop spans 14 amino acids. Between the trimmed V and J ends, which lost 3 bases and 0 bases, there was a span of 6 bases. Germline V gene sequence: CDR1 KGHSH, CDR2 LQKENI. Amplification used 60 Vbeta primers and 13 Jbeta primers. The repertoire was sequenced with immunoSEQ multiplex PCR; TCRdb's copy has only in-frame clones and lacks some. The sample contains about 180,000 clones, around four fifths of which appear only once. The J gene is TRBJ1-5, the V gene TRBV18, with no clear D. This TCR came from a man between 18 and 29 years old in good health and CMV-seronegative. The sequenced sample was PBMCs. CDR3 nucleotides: TGTGCCAGCTCACCTAGCTATAGCAATCAGCCCCAGCATTTT. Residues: CASSPSYSNQPQHF.